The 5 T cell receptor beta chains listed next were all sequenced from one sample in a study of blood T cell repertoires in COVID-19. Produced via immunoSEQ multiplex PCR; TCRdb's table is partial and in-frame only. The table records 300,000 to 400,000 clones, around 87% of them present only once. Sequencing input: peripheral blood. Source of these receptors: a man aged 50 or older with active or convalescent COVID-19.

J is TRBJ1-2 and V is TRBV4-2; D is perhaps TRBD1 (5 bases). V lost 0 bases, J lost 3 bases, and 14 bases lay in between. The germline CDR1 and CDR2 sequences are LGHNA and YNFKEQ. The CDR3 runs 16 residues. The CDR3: CASSQDKRGSDYGYTF. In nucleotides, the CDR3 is TGTGCCAGCAGCCAAGATAAAAGGGGTTCGGACTATGGCTACACCTTC.

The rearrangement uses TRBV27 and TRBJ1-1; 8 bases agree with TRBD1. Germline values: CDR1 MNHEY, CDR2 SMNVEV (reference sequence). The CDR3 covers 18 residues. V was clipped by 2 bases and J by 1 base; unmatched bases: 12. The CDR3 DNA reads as TGTGCCAGCAGTTTACGGACAGGGACCCATAGTAAGAACACTGAAGCTTTCTTT. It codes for CASSLRTGTHSKNTEAFF.

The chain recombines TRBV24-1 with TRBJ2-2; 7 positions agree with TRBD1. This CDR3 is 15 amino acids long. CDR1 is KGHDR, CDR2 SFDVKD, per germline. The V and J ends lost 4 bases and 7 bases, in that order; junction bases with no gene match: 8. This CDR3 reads CATSEWTGTGGELFF. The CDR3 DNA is TGTGCCACCAGTGAATGGACAGGAACGGGCGGGGAGCTGTTTTTT.

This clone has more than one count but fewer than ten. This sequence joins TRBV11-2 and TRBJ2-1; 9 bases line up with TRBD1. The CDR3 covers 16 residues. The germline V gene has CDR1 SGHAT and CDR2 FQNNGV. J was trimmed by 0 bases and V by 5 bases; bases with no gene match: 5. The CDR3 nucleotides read TGTGCCAGCAGCGAAGGACAGGGGAGCTCCTACAATGAGCAGTTCTTC. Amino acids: CASSEGQGSSYNEQFF.

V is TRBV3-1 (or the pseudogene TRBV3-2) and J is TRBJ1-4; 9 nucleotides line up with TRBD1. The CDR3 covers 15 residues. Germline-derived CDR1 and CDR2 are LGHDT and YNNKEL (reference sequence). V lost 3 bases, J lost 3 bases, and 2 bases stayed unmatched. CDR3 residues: CASSHRQGANEKLFF. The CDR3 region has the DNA TGTGCCAGCAGCCACCGACAGGGGGCTAATGAAAAACTGTTTTTT.